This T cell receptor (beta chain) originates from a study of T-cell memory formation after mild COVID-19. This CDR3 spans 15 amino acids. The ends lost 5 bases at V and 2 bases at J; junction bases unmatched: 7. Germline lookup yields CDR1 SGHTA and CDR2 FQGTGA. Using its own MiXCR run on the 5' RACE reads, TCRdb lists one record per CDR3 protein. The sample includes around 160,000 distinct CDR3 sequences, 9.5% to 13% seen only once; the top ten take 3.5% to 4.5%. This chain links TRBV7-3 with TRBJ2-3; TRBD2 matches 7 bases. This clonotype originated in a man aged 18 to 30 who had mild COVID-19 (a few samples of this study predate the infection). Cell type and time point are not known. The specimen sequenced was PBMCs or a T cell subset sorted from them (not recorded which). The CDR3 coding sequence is TGTGCCAGCAGCCGCGCGAGCGGGGACACAGATACGCAGTATTTT. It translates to CASSRASGDTDTQYF.